Listed below are T cell receptor beta chains from one sample, sequenced in a study of cytomegalovirus exposure and HLA in healthy donors. Clones were read by immunoSEQ multiplex PCR, and TCRdb kept only the in-frame ones, dropping some. The sample consists of around 30,000 clones, about 86% of them appearing once. The sequenced sample was PBMCs. These receptors came from a boy younger than 18 in good health and CMV-seronegative. Each CDR3 is given with its conserved first and last residue. Each record gives: V gene, D gene, J gene, clone size, CDR3 DNA, CDR3 protein. A D gene is named only where the DNA matches it firmly. For some rows the clone size is stated as once, few or many, or as a class when expanded; others skip it.

>TRBV27|TRBD2|TRBJ2-7|.
TGTGCCAGCAGTGACATAGCGGGGGGGGCCTACGAGCAGTACTTC
CASSDIAGGAYEQYF
>TRBV29-1|.|TRBJ1-3|.
TGCAGCGCCCAGGTCTCTGGAAACACCATATATTTT
CSAQVSGNTIYF
>TRBV6-5|.|TRBJ1-2|.
TGTGCCAGCAGTTACCGACAGCCCAACTATGGCTACACCTTC
CASSYRQPNYGYTF
>TRBV7-9|TRBD2|TRBJ2-4|.
TGTGCCAGCAGCTTAGCGGGATTAGCGGGGGAACTAGCCAAAAACATTCAGTACTTC
CASSLAGLAGELAKNIQYF
>TRBV11-2|TRBD1|TRBJ1-1|.
TGTGCCAGCAGCTTAGGGGGGACAGGGTTTGCGAACACTGAAGCTTTCTTT
CASSLGGTGFANTEAFF
>TRBV7-7|.|TRBJ1-3|.
TGTGCCAGCAGCCGAGACAGGAGATATACTGGAAACACCATATATTTT
CASSRDRRYTGNTIYF
>TRBV11-2|.|TRBJ1-2|.
TGTGCCAGCAGCTCACCCCGGCAGGGAAGAGGCTACACCTTC
CASSSPRQGRGYTF
>TRBV28|.|TRBJ1-5|.
TGTGCCAGCATCAACAGGGAAGGCAATCAGCCCCAGCATTTT
CASINREGNQPQHF
>TRBV19|.|TRBJ1-1|few
TGTGCCAGTAGTATAGGACCTAGTCGCACTGAAGCTTTCTTT
CASSIGPSRTEAFF
>TRBV9|TRBD1|TRBJ2-1|.
TGTGCCAGCAGCGTAGCCGACAGGGTTTACAATGAGCAGTTCTTC
CASSVADRVYNEQFF
>TRBV7-9|TRBD1|TRBJ1-1|few
TGTGCCAGCAGCTTACCCGACAGGGTGCCCACTGAAGCTTTCTTT
CASSLPDRVPTEAFF
>TRBV5-5|TRBD2|TRBJ2-5|.
TGTGCCAGCAGCCAAAACCCCGGGACTAGCGGGGAGACCCAGTACTTC
CASSQNPGTSGETQYF
>TRBV7-2|.|TRBJ2-2|.
TGTGCCAGCAGCTTAGGTGCTCCTCTAGCCGGGGAGCTGTTTTTT
CASSLGAPLAGELFF
>TRBV7-9|.|TRBJ1-5|.
TGTGCCAGCATTACAGATCGTTCCCAGCCCCAGCATTTT
CASITDRSQPQHF
>TRBV9|.|TRBJ2-3|.
TGTGCCAGCAGCGTAGGACGGAGGTTTGACACAGATACGCAGTATTTT
CASSVGRRFDTDTQYF
>TRBV7-9|.|TRBJ2-3|.
TGTGCCAGCAGCTTAGTAGTTCGGCGGGACCTAGATACGCAGTATTTT
CASSLVVRRDLDTQYF
>TRBV18|TRBD1|TRBJ1-1|.
TGTGCCAGCTCACCACTCTCGGGACAGATGAACACTGAAGCTTTCTTT
CASSPLSGQMNTEAFF
>TRBV5-8|TRBD1|TRBJ1-5|.
TGTGCCAGCAGCCACCGGGACAGGGGCAATCAGCCCCAGCATTTT
CASSHRDRGNQPQHF
>TRBV7-9|.|TRBJ1-1|few
TGTGCCAGCAGCTTAGGCGAGTCCATGAACACTGAAGCTTTCTTT
CASSLGESMNTEAFF
>TRBV2|TRBD2|TRBJ2-7|.
TGTGCCAGCACCCCGGGGGGAGGAGAGCAGTACTTC
CASTPGGGEQYF
>TRBV4-1|.|TRBJ2-2|.
TGCGCCAGCAGCCGAGTGGTGACAGCTGCGAACACCGGGGAGCTGTTTTTT
CASSRVVTAANTGELFF
>TRBV25-1|TRBD2|TRBJ2-3|.
TGTGCCAGCGCGCCGGGGGGACTAAATACAGATACGCAGTATTTT
CASAPGGLNTDTQYF
>TRBV6-5|.|TRBJ1-5|.
TGTGCCAGTAATCCACACCAGGGTCGGCAGCCCCAGCATTTT
CASNPHQGRQPQHF
>TRBV4-2|.|TRBJ1-6|.
TGTGCCAGCAGCCAAGAGGAAGGGAGGGGGTATTCACCCCTCCACTTT
CASSQEEGRGYSPLHF
>TRBV5-5|TRBD1|TRBJ1-2|once
TGTGCCAGCAGCCTGACAGGGGGCAACTATGGCTACACCTTC
CASSLTGGNYGYTF
>TRBV28|TRBD2|TRBJ2-3|.
TGTGCCAGCAGTTGGGGCGGGGGGGCGGGAGATACGCAGTATTTT
CASSWGGGAGDTQYF
>TRBV14|.|TRBJ2-6|.
TGTGCCAGCGGCCACTGGACAGCTGGGGCCAACGTCCTGACTTTC
CASGHWTAGANVLTF
>TRBV2|TRBD1|TRBJ1-4|few
TGTGCCAGCAGTGGCCGGGACAGGGTGGAAAAACTGTTTTTT
CASSGRDRVEKLFF
>TRBV2|TRBD1|TRBJ1-4|.
TGTGCCAGCATCCGACAGACAGGGGGCGATGAAAAACTGTTTTTT
CASIRQTGGDEKLFF
>TRBV4-2|.|TRBJ1-2|.
TGTGCCAGCAGCCAAGCGGGGGGGGACTTCCTATTGAATGGCTACACCTTC
CASSQAGGDFLLNGYTF
>TRBV11-3|.|TRBJ2-6|.
TGTGCCAGCAGCTCAGCCGGGGGATCTGGGGCCAACGTCCTGACTTTC
CASSSAGGSGANVLTF
>TRBV27|.|TRBJ2-5|.
TGTGCCAGCAGTTTATGGCTAGCGGAGACCCAGTACTTC
CASSLWLAETQYF
>TRBV5-1|.|TRBJ2-4|.
TGCGCCAGCAGCACCCGTAGTGTCGCCAAAAACATTCAGTACTTC
CASSTRSVAKNIQYF
>TRBV7-9|TRBD1|TRBJ1-4|.
TGTGCCAGCAGCTTCGGGACAGCTAATGAAAAACTGTTTTTT
CASSFGTANEKLFF
>TRBV5-1|.|TRBJ2-7|.
TGCGCCAGCAGGGAAGGGAGCGGGTCCTCCTACGAGCAGTACTTC
CASREGSGSSYEQYF
>TRBV7-9|.|TRBJ2-7|.
TGTGCCACCAGAGACTTGGACAACTACGAGCAGTACTTC
CATRDLDNYEQYF
>TRBV5-1|TRBD2|TRBJ2-1|.
TGCGCCAGCAGCTTGGACACAGCGGGGGGGAGAAATGAGCAGTTCTTC
CASSLDTAGGRNEQFF
>TRBV5-1|TRBD2|TRBJ2-1|.
TGCGCCAGCAGCTCCTCTGGACTAGCGGGGGGGTACTACAATGAGCAGTTCTTC
CASSSSGLAGGYYNEQFF
>TRBV4-1|.|TRBJ1-1|.
TGCGCCAGCAGCCAAGAGGTCAGGGTTAATGCTGAAGCTTTCTTT
CASSQEVRVNAEAFF
>TRBV23-1|TRBD1|TRBJ1-3|.
TGCGCCAGCCGATCGGACAGGGGAAGCTCTGGAAACACCATATATTTT
CASRSDRGSSGNTIYF
>TRBV5-6|.|TRBJ2-3|few
TGTGCCAGCAGACGGGTTGCGAGCCGACCGGTGATTCCAGATACGCAGTATTTT
CASRRVASRPVIPDTQYF
>TRBV11-2|TRBD1|TRBJ1-3|.
TGTGCCAGCAGCCATGACAGGGGCTCTGGAAACACCATATATTTT
CASSHDRGSGNTIYF
>TRBV5-4|TRBD2|TRBJ2-1|.
TGTGCCAGCAGCTTGACTAGCGGGGGGAGTGAGCAGTTCTTC
CASSLTSGGSEQFF
>TRBV5-1|TRBD1|TRBJ2-7|.
TGCGCCAGCAGCTTGGAGGAGGCGGGACAGGGTTACGAGCAGTACTTC
CASSLEEAGQGYEQYF
>TRBV2|.|TRBJ2-2|once
TGTGCCAGCAGGAGCGAGGCGAAGGACACCGGGGAGCTGTTTTTT
CASRSEAKDTGELFF
>TRBV4-2|TRBD1|TRBJ1-2|.
TGTGCCAGCAGCCCGGGGACAGCCAGAGACTATGGCTACACCTTC
CASSPGTARDYGYTF
>TRBV4-1|TRBD2|TRBJ2-5|.
TGCGCCAGCAGCCAAGCTTGGACTAGCCCAGGCCGGGAGACCCAGTACTTC
CASSQAWTSPGRETQYF